This TCR beta chain comes out of a study of blood T cell repertoires in COVID-19. Whole-study context: Acute-phase and convalescent COVID-19 samples originated in the United States, Italy and Spain. From T cells, B-cell-depleted T cells, or PBMCs came the material, which was cDNA or gDNA.

The Seattle patients joined while their infection was active and were tracked longitudinally afterward. Only in-frame clones appear in the TCRdb table, and some are missing; sequencing was by immunoSEQ multiplex PCR. The sample yields about 320,000 clones, 89% seen once. CDR3 size: 12 residues. From germline, CDR1 is SGHAT and CDR2 FQNNGV. J gave up 10 bases and V 2 bases, and 5 bases lay outside the gene matches. This receptor was obtained from a young woman with COVID-19, enrolled during active disease. The rearrangement links TRBV11-2 to TRBJ2-7, with 7 bases that match TRBD2. The sequencing sample was made of peripheral blood. In DNA form, the CDR3 reads TGTGCCAGCAGCTTATTGCGGGGGTACCAGTACTTC. This sequence encodes CASSLLRGYQYF.